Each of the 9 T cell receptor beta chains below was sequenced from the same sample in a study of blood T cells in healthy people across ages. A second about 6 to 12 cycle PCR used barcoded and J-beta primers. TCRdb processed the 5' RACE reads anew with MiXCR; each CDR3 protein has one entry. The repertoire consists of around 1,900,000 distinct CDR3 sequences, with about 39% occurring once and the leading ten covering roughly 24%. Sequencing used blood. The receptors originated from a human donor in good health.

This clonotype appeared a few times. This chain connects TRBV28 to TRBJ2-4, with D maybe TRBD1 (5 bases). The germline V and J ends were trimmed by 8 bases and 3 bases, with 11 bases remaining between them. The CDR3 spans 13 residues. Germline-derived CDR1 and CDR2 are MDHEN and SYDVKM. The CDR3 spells CASGAWNKNIQYF. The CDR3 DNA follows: TGTGCCAGCGGGGCCTGGAACAAAAACATTCAGTACTTC.

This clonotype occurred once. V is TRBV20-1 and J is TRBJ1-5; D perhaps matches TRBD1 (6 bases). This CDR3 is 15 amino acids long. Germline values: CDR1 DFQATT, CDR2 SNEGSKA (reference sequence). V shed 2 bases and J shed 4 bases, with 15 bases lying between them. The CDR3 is CSARRPGARNQPQHF. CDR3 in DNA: TGCAGTGCTAGACGGCCGGGGGCGCGGAATCAGCCCCAGCATTTT.

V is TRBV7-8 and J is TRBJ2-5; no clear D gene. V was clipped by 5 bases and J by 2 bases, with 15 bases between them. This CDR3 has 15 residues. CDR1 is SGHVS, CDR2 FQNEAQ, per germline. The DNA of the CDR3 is TGTGCCAGCAGCCCCCTGGGATCGCTTCAAGAGACCCAGTACTTC. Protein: CASSPLGSLQETQYF.

CDR3 in amino acids: CSASTNYGYTF. CDR3 sequence (DNA): TGCAGTGCTAGTACTAACTATGGCTACACCTTC. The rearrangement joins TRBV20-1 to TRBJ1-2; D is unclear. The CDR3 is 11 amino acids. The V and J ends lost 3 bases and 0 bases respectively, with 2 bases between them. Germline-derived CDR1 and CDR2 are DFQATT and SNEGSKA (reference sequence).

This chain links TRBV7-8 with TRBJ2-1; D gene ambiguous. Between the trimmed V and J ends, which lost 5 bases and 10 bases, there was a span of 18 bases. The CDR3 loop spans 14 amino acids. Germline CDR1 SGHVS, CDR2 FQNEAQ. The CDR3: CASSRRRASDEQFF. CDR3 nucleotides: TGTGCCAGCAGCCGTAGAAGGGCATCGGACGAGCAGTTCTTC.

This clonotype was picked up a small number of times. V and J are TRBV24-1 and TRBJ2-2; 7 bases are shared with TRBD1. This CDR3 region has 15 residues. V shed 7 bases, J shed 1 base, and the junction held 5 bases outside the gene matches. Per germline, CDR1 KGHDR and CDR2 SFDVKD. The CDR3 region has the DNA TGTGCCACCAGGGCAGGGGGACAGAACACCGGGGAGCTGTTTTTT. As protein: CATRAGGQNTGELFF.

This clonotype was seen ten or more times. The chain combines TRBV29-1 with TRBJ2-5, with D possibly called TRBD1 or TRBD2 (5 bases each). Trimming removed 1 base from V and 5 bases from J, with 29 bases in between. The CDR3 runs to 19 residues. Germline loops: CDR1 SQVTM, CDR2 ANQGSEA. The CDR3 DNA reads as TGCAGCGTTGAAGGACGAGATAGGCAGGGACGTGTAACCATTGAGACCCAGTACTTC. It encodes CSVEGRDRQGRVTIETQYF.

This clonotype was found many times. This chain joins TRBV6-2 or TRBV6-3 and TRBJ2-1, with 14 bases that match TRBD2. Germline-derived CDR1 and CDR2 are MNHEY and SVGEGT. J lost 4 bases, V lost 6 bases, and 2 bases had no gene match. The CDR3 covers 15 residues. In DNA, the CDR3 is TGTGCCAGCAGAGGACTAGCGGGGGGATACAATGAGCAGTTCTTC. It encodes CASRGLAGGYNEQFF.

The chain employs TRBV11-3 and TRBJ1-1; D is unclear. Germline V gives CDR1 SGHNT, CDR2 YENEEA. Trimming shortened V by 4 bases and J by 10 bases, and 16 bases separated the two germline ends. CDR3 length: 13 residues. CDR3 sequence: CASSSRTLRGAFF. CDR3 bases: TGTGCCAGCAGCTCCCGGACCCTCAGAGGAGCTTTCTTT.